Following are 26 T cell receptor beta chains from one sample sequenced in a study of human T cells and chemical hapten exposure. MiXCR was run by TCRdb on the RACE reads, yielding one entry per CDR3 protein. The sample records 35,000 to 45,000 distinct CDR3 sequences, approximately 12% being singletons. Time point denoted: pre-sensitization, week 0. Treatment meaning: therapeutic diphenylcyclopropenone sensitization with weekly scalp DPC. From whole blood left unfractionated, total RNA was extracted. Here the sequenced sample was whole blood, taken in connection with sensitization to the hapten diphenylcyclopropenone (DPC). These receptors came from a woman aged 35 to 49 with alopecia areata. Some clones in this sample may be carry-over from other donors' samples.

With respect to this clonotype: The junction differs from germline at one of its ends, possibly a read error. The chain couples TRBV6-2 or TRBV6-3 to TRBJ2-7; a weak D match, TRBD1 (6 bases). The germline CDR1 and CDR2 sequences are MNHEY and SVGEGT. This CDR3 is 12 amino acids long. The CDR3, as DNA: TGTGCCAGCAGTTCCCCTTGGGGACACGGAGGCTTC. It yields the protein CASSSPWGHGGF.

This clonotype was counted a few times. The chain combines TRBV19 with TRBJ1-5, with no clear D. In germline, CDR1 is LNHDA, CDR2 SQIVND (reference sequence). This CDR3 spans 13 amino acids. With 10 bases removed from V and 2 bases from J, the gap between germline ends came to 12 bases. The CDR3 here is CAIADQGNQPQHF. Written as DNA, the CDR3 is TGTGCCATCGCAGATCAGGGCAATCAGCCCCAGCATTTT. Full variable domain (remainder filled in from reference TRBV19 and TRBJ1-5): DGGITQSPKYLFRKEGQNVTLSCEQNLNHDAMYWYRQDPGQGLRLIYYSQIVNDFQKGDIAEGYSVSREKKESFPLTVTSAQKNPTAFYLCAIADQGNQPQHFGDGTRLSIL.

This clonotype has ten or more counts. The V and J genes are TRBV10-3 and TRBJ2-4; perhaps TRBD1 as D (5 bases). Germline lookup yields CDR1 ENHRY and CDR2 SYGVKD. Trimming took off 3 bases at V and 1 base at J, with 10 bases between the two ends. This CDR3 has 15 residues. The CDR3: CAISDLAGAKNIQYF. CDR3 nucleotide sequence: TGTGCCATCAGTGATCTGGCAGGGGCCAAAAACATTCAGTACTTC.

The table lists this clonotype with a few counts. The chain recombines TRBV7-9 with TRBJ2-5, with a tentative D call TRBD2 (5 bases). Looked up from germline, CDR1 is SEHNR and CDR2 is FQNEAQ (reference sequence). The CDR3 runs to 13 residues. V was shortened by 3 bases and J by 5 bases, with 10 bases between the two germline ends. CDR3: CASSLLSGETQYF. CDR3 sequence (DNA): TGTGCCAGCAGCTTGTTGTCGGGGGAGACCCAGTACTTC.

This clonotype was recorded at least ten times. V gene TRBV18 combines with J gene TRBJ2-2; D might be TRBD1 (5 bases). There are 16 residues in the CDR3. From germline, CDR1 is KGHSH and CDR2 LQKENI. The V and J ends lost 0 bases and 0 bases respectively, with 8 bases between them. CDR3 sequence reads: CASSPPTVSNTGELFF. CDR3 in DNA: TGTGCCAGCTCACCACCGACAGTTTCGAACACCGGGGAGCTGTTTTTT.

This chain uses TRBV3-1 with TRBJ2-3, with D possibly matching TRBD2 (5 bases). The V and J ends lost 5 bases and 5 bases respectively, with 11 bases between them. The CDR3 contains 13 residues. CDR1 is LGHDT and CDR2 is YNNKEL in the germline V gene (reference sequence). The CDR3 nucleotides read TGTGCCAGCAGCTTCTCACGGGGAGATACGCAGTATTTT. The encoded protein is CASSFSRGDTQYF.

The chain combines TRBV3-1 with TRBJ2-7, with 8 nucleotides matching TRBD1. The J segment lost 7 bases and the V segment lost 1 base, leaving 9 bases of the junction unmatched. CDR1 and CDR2 from the germline V gene are LGHDT and YNNKEL (reference sequence). The CDR3 is made up of 15 amino acids. CDR3 in amino acids: CASSQGTGIRTEQYF. DNA of the CDR3: TGTGCCAGCAGCCAAGGGACAGGGATTCGTACTGAGCAGTACTTC.

This clonotype was picked up a small number of times. The CDR3 sequence: CATSRDSWDGIREKLFF. The CDR3 DNA is TGTGCCACCAGCAGAGATTCTTGGGATGGGATTCGCGAAAAACTGTTTTTT. The chain uses TRBV15 and TRBJ1-4; D call uncertain. V was shortened by 0 bases and J by 8 bases, with 19 bases between the two germline ends. The CDR3 has 17 residues. Per the germline V gene, CDR1 is LNHNV and CDR2 is YYDKDF (reference sequence).

Only a few counts were recorded for this clonotype. The chain has TRBV14 and TRBJ1-1; no firm D call. The V end lost 3 bases, the J end lost 0 bases, and 5 bases lay between the germline ends. CDR1 and CDR2 (germline): SGHDN, FVKESK. The CDR3 sequence is 13 residues long. For the CDR3, the DNA is TGTGCCAGCAGCCAGATAATGAACACTGAAGCTTTCTTT. It specifies CASSQIMNTEAFF.

This clonotype was seen ten or more times. The chain uses TRBV5-1 and TRBJ2-5; D is possibly TRBD1 or TRBD2 (5 bases each). V was trimmed by 1 base and J by 4 bases, leaving 17 bases between them. From germline, CDR1 is SGHRS and CDR2 YFSETQ. This CDR3 contains 16 residues. CDR3 protein: CASSLNGGAVRETQYF. The CDR3 region has the DNA TGCGCCAGCAGCTTGAATGGGGGAGCGGTGAGAGAGACCCAGTACTTC.

V and J are TRBV3-1 and TRBJ2-3; D perhaps matches TRBD1 (5 bases). Germline values: CDR1 LGHDT, CDR2 YNNKEL (reference sequence). The CDR3 is 14 residues long. Trimming shortened V by 4 bases and J by 10 bases, and 18 bases separated the two germline ends. CDR3 protein: CASSRPLGAPPQYF. The CDR3 DNA reads TGTGCCAGCAGCCGCCCTCTTGGGGCTCCCCCGCAGTATTTT.

This clonotype has at least ten counts. V gene TRBV3-1 combines with J gene TRBJ2-3; tentatively, D is TRBD1 (6 bases). Trimming cost V 2 bases and J 1 base, with 10 bases left between them. The CDR3 totals 15 residues. Germline-derived CDR1 and CDR2 are LGHDT and YNNKEL (reference sequence). The CDR3: CASSQNAGGTDTQYF. The DNA for the CDR3 is TGTGCCAGCAGCCAAAACGCAGGGGGCACAGATACGCAGTATTTT.

This clonotype has a count of ten or more. The J gene is TRBJ2-1, the V gene TRBV23-1, with 12 bases aligning to TRBD2. TRBV23-1 falls under the ORF class, with uncertain function. The CDR3 spans 15 residues. After removal of 4 bases from V and 4 bases from J, the junction contained 2 bases not matched to a gene. In DNA, the CDR3 is TGCGCCAGCAGTCCTAGCGGGAGGGCGTACAATGAGCAGTTCTTC. It translates to CASSPSGRAYNEQFF.

This clonotype was counted ten times or more. The chain employs TRBV29-1 and TRBJ1-1, with unresolved D. The CDR3 covers 13 residues. V lost 5 bases and J 5 bases, leaving 15 bases between the germline ends. CDR1 is SQVTM and CDR2 is ANQGSEA in the germline V gene. As DNA, the CDR3 is TGCAGCGTTTACCCGATTCGGGGTACTGAAGCTTTCTTT. It is translated as CSVYPIRGTEAFF.

This clonotype was observed at least ten times. The CDR3 here is CASSHDGGGIQYF. The CDR3, as DNA: TGTGCCAGCAGCCACGACGGCGGGGGCATTCAGTACTTC. This chain links TRBV7-9 with TRBJ2-4, with 7 nucleotides matching TRBD2. With 5 bases clipped from V and 9 bases from J, the junction kept 7 bases outside the gene matches. This CDR3 is built from 13 residues. CDR1 and CDR2 from the germline V gene are SEHNR and FQNEAQ (reference sequence).

In this sample, this clonotype turned up many times. The J gene is TRBJ2-3, the V gene TRBV10-2; TRBD1 matches 9 bases. V lost 2 bases and J lost 14; bases outside the gene matches: 8. Per the germline V gene, CDR1 is WSHSY and CDR2 is SAAADI. CDR3 length: 13 amino acids. The CDR3 region is CASSERDRVPSYF. Written as DNA, the CDR3 is TGCGCCAGCAGTGAGAGGGACAGGGTCCCTTCGTATTTT.

This clonotype was picked up many times. The CDR3 DNA reads as TGCGCCAGCAGCCGAACAGGGGCAAGCACAGATACGCAGTATTTT. It is translated as CASSRTGASTDTQYF. The rearrangement uses TRBV5-1 and TRBJ2-3, with 7 positions matching TRBD1. Germline V CDR1 and CDR2: SGHRS, YFSETQ. J lost 0 bases, V lost 4 bases, and 5 bases had no gene match. The CDR3 consists of 15 residues.

This clonotype was recorded a few times. The chain uses TRBV28 and TRBJ1-5; D unresolved. The CDR3 loop spans 11 amino acids. Germline V lookup: CDR1 MDHEN, CDR2 SYDVKM. Deletions cut 6 bases from V and 6 bases from J, with 6 bases between. The CDR3 region is CASSPSQPQHF. The CDR3 DNA reads TGTGCCAGCAGCCCGAGTCAGCCCCAGCATTTT.

This clonotype showed up just a few times. The J gene is TRBJ2-3, the V gene TRBV3-1, with 13 bases fitting TRBD2. The CDR3 covers 16 residues. V lost 3 bases and J lost 6; bases outside the gene matches: 6. The germline V gene encodes CDR1 LGHDT and CDR2 YNNKEL (reference sequence). Here the CDR3 reads CASSQTSGGLSDTQYF. The CDR3 DNA is TGTGCCAGCAGCCAGACTAGCGGGGGGTTATCGGATACGCAGTATTTT.

The sample holds a few counts of this clonotype. The chain employs TRBV19 and TRBJ1-4; D is perhaps TRBD1 (6 bases). V was pared by 6 bases and J by 0 bases, with 14 bases between. Germline lookup yields CDR1 LNHDA and CDR2 SQIVND (reference sequence). CDR3 size: 16 residues. CDR3 sequence: CASRGRGPATNEKLFF. CDR3 DNA sequence: TGTGCCAGTAGGGGCAGGGGCCCAGCAACTAATGAAAAACTGTTTTTT.

This clonotype occurred a few times. This rearrangement joins TRBV5-1 to TRBJ1-1; a possible D gene is TRBD1 (5 bases). Trimming removed 4 bases at V and 4 bases at J, with 20 bases between. The CDR3 totals 16 residues. Per germline, CDR1 SGHRS and CDR2 YFSETQ. Written as DNA, the CDR3 is TGCGCCAGCAGCCCCAAGGACGGGATGGGGGGCACTGAAGCTTTCTTT. Translated, it gives CASSPKDGMGGTEAFF.

In regard to this clonotype: Because it lacks the conserved phenylalanine or tryptophan at the end, this CDR3 is likely a read error. V usage is TRBV27 and J usage is TRBJ1-6; D is possibly TRBD1 (5 bases). The length of the CDR3 is 13 residues. Per germline, CDR1 MNHEY and CDR2 SMNVEV (reference sequence). With 3 bases removed from V and 11 bases from J, the gap between germline ends came to 11 bases. CDR3 DNA: TGTGCCAGCAGTTTGCCAGGGACTACACCCCTCCACATT. It codes for CASSLPGTTPLHI.

This clonotype was counted between two and nine times. V usage is TRBV5-1 and J usage is TRBJ2-7, with D possibly TRBD1 on 6 matching bases. Germline V gives CDR1 SGHRS, CDR2 YFSETQ. The CDR3 is 13 amino acids. V lost 7 bases to trimming and J lost 6 bases, with 17 bases between them. CDR3 in DNA: TGCGCCAGCTATTCCGCAGGGGACGGCGAGCAGTACTTC. It specifies CASYSAGDGEQYF. Combining the CDR3 with reference TRBV5-1 and TRBJ2-7 gives the whole variable domain KAGVTQTPRYLIKTRGQQVTLSCSPISGHRSVSWYQQTPGQGLQFLFEYFSETQRNKGNFPGRFSGRQFSNSRSEMNVSTLELGDSALYLCASYSAGDGEQYFGPGTRLTVT.

This clonotype has ten or more counts. The V and J genes are TRBV20-1 and TRBJ2-7; 14 nucleotides line up with TRBD2. Per the germline V gene, CDR1 is DFQATT and CDR2 is SNEGSKA (reference sequence). The V and J ends lost 5 bases and 6 bases, in that order; junction bases with no gene match: 6. This CDR3 has 14 residues. The CDR3 bases are TGCAGTGCTCAGAGGGGACTAGCGGGAGCCGAGCAGTACTTC. Protein sequence: CSAQRGLAGAEQYF.

This clonotype was detected many times. The chain carries TRBV7-9 and TRBJ2-5; 7 bases are shared with TRBD1. V gave up 5 bases and J gave up 3 bases; unmatched junction bases: 6. CDR1 and CDR2 (germline): SEHNR, FQNEAQ (reference sequence). The CDR3 is 14 amino acids. The CDR3 DNA follows: TGTGCCAGCAGCAAATCCGGGACAGAAGAGACCCAGTACTTC. It translates to CASSKSGTEETQYF.

This clonotype was detected many times. V gene TRBV29-1 combines with J gene TRBJ2-5; D is unresolved. V was clipped by 0 bases and J by 0 bases, with 11 bases between them. Germline CDR1 is SQVTM and CDR2 is ANQGSEA. CDR3 size: 15 residues. CDR3 nucleotides: TGCAGCGTTGAAGAGGCACAGATATACCAAGAGACCCAGTACTTC. It codes for CSVEEAQIYQETQYF.